Listed here are 12 T cell receptor beta chains from one sample, sequenced in a study of beta chain features in type 1 diabetes. Of the isolated RNA, all was reverse transcribed, and so the sequenced material was expressed TCRB transcripts. Some clones are missing from TCRdb's copy, which holds only in-frame ones; the method was immunoSEQ multiplex PCR. The sample yields 200,000 to 250,000 clones, roughly 11% seen once. The sequenced sample was central memory CD4+ T cells from blood. The source of these receptors is a man aged 18 to 30 in good health.

The chain joins TRBV4-1 to TRBJ2-4; tentatively, D is TRBD1 or TRBD2 (5 bases each). Germline CDR1 reads MGHRA; CDR2 reads YSYEKL. CDR3 size: 15 residues. Trimming took 1 base from V and 9 from J, leaving 16 bases between them. The CDR3 protein is CASSQVGRSMRIQYF. CDR3 in DNA: TGCGCCAGCAGCCAAGTGGGACGGTCAATGCGCATTCAGTACTTC.

The chain links TRBV5-4 to TRBJ2-1; weak D call: TRBD2 (6 bases). Trimming took off 4 bases at V and 3 bases at J, with 17 bases between the two ends. The CDR3 spans 16 residues. CDR1 and CDR2 (germline): SGHNT, YYREEE (reference sequence). The CDR3 DNA is TGTGCCAGCAGCCCCACGAAAGCGGGCAACTACAATGAGCAGTTCTTC. This sequence encodes CASSPTKAGNYNEQFF. Filled out from reference TRBV5-4 and TRBJ2-1, the complete variable domain reads ETGVTQSPTHLIKTRGQQVTLRCSSQSGHNTVSWYQQALGQGPQFIFQYYREEENGRGNFPPRFSGLQFPNYSSELNVNALELDDSALYLCASSPTKAGNYNEQFFGPGTRLTVL.

The V gene is TRBV7-3, the J gene TRBJ2-7; D might be TRBD2 (6 bases). Trimming took off 5 bases at V and 6 bases at J, with 14 bases between the two ends. Germline loops: CDR1 SGHTA, CDR2 FQGTGA. The CDR3 extends over 13 amino acids. The CDR3 sequence is CASSAGLQLEQYF. CDR3 DNA: TGTGCCAGCAGCGCGGGACTCCAACTCGAGCAGTACTTC.

This clone turned up a few times. This chain uses TRBV5-1 with TRBJ2-1, with 9 positions matching TRBD2. CDR3 length: 15 residues. CDR1 is SGHRS and CDR2 is YFSETQ in the germline V gene. Unmatched junction bases numbered 2, after V lost 0 bases and J lost 4 bases. CDR3 sequence reads: CASSLGTSVYNEQFF. The CDR3 bases are TGCGCCAGCAGCTTGGGGACTAGCGTTTACAATGAGCAGTTCTTC.

Comment on this clone: The identical CDR3 is also encoded by other nucleotide sequences in the sample. CDR3 loop: CSVEEGRTEAFF. Written as DNA, the CDR3 is TGCAGCGTTGAAGAGGGGAGAACTGAAGCTTTCTTT. V gene TRBV29-1 combines with J gene TRBJ1-1; no definite D call. The V and J ends lost 0 bases and 5 bases respectively, with 7 bases between them. The CDR3 contains 12 residues. The germline V gene has CDR1 SQVTM and CDR2 ANQGSEA. The full variable domain, completed using reference TRBV29-1 and TRBJ1-1, is SAVISQKPSRDICQRGTSLTIQCQVDSQVTMMFWYRQQPGQSLTLIATANQGSEATYESGFVIDKFPISRPNLTFSTLTVSNMSPEDSSIYLCSVEEGRTEAFFGQGTRLTVV.

This chain links TRBV29-1 with TRBJ1-4; perhaps TRBD1 as D (5 bases). Deletions cut 4 bases from V and 5 bases from J, with 11 bases between. Germline values: CDR1 SQVTM, CDR2 ANQGSEA. This CDR3 has 13 amino acids. The CDR3 protein is CSVAPGGNEKLFF. The CDR3 bases are TGCAGCGTTGCCCCGGGGGGAAATGAAAAACTGTTTTTT.

This clone was seen more than once but under ten times. The chain recombines TRBV10-3 with TRBJ1-3; D not resolved. The V and J ends lost 6 bases and 4 bases respectively, with 13 bases between them. The CDR3 has 14 amino acids. Germline CDR1 reads ENHRY; CDR2 reads SYGVKD. CDR3 sequence reads: CAISPTYEGNTIYF. CDR3 sequence (DNA): TGTGCCATCAGCCCTACTTATGAAGGAAACACCATATATTTT.

This sequence joins TRBV30 and TRBJ1-2, with TRBD1 matching over 8 bases. The length of the CDR3 is 15 residues. CDR1 GTSNPN and CDR2 SVGIG come from the germline V gene (reference sequence). The CDR3 nucleotides read TGTGCTCGGAACACCCTCAGGGGGCGCGTCGGTGGCTACACCTTC. Protein product: CARNTLRGRVGGYTF.

The gene calls are TRBV30 and TRBJ2-7, with TRBD2 matching 10 bases. This CDR3 contains 16 residues. Germline values: CDR1 GTSNPN, CDR2 SVGIG (reference sequence). The V segment lost 0 bases and the J segment 6 bases; nucleotides outside the gene matches: 11. CDR3 DNA sequence: TGTGCCTGGAGTGTCCCCCTCCCGGGACTAGCGCTCGAGCAGTACTTC. It specifies CAWSVPLPGLALEQYF.

This clone was observed a handful of times. The chain is built from TRBV14 and TRBJ1-2, with unresolved D. This CDR3 contains 12 residues. The V gene lost 1 base and the J gene lost 4 bases, with 4 bases spanning the gap. The germline gives CDR1 SGHDN, CDR2 FVKESK. The CDR3 loop is CASSQGGYGYTF. The CDR3 nucleotides are TGTGCCAGCAGCCAAGGGGGCTATGGCTACACCTTC.

This clone was counted only a few times. This rearrangement joins TRBV7-7 to TRBJ2-7; 10 positions match TRBD2. After removal of 5 bases from V and 4 bases from J, the junction contained 8 bases not matched to a gene. Looked up from germline, CDR1 is SSHAT and CDR2 is FNYEAQ (reference sequence). This CDR3 spans 15 amino acids. The CDR3 sequence is CASSRGSGGHYEQYF. CDR3 in DNA: TGTGCCAGCAGCCGGGGTAGCGGGGGGCATTACGAGCAGTACTTC.

CDR3 sequence (DNA): TGCGCCAGCAGCGACCCCCGGGACTACCCCTACAATGAGCAGTTCTTC. Its translation: CASSDPRDYPYNEQFF. This chain connects TRBV10-1 to TRBJ2-1, with 7 bases fitting TRBD2. The CDR3 runs to 16 residues. Germline-derived CDR1 and CDR2 are WNHNN and SYGVQD (reference sequence). V shed 6 bases and J 2 bases; nucleotides not matched to a gene: 10.